These 31 T cell receptor beta chains were all obtained from the same sample, sequenced in a study of CD8+ T cells in alopecia areata. Sequencing templates came from extracted RNA that was reverse transcribed into cDNA. The table came from immunoSEQ multiplex PCR; TCRdb's copy has only in-frame clones and leaves some out. The table lists 25,000 or so clones, roughly 50% of them singletons. The source material was NKG2D-high CD8+ T cells sorted from blood. The receptors stem from a human donor with alopecia areata.

This clone has a single count. The V gene is TRBV29-1, the J gene TRBJ1-4, with TRBD1 as a possible D gene (5 bases). Germline loops: CDR1 SQVTM, CDR2 ANQGSEA. Trimming pared 6 bases from V and 8 bases from J, leaving 22 bases between. This CDR3 contains 15 residues. CDR3 in DNA: TGCAGCGTCGAATGTTCGGGGCCCGGGGACGAAAAACTGTTTTTT. Its translation is CSVECSGPGDEKLFF. The variable domain in full, completed from reference TRBV29-1 and TRBJ1-4, reads SAVISQKPSRDICQRGTSLTIQCQVDSQVTMMFWYRQQPGQSLTLIATANQGSEATYESGFVIDKFPISRPNLTFSTLTVSNMSPEDSSIYLCSVECSGPGDEKLFFGSGTQLSVL.

The CDR3 DNA reads as TGCAGCCTCGTAGGGACTACACGCAATGAGCAGTTCTTC. Its protein product is CSLVGTTRNEQFF. This chain links TRBV29-1 with TRBJ2-1; 7 positions match TRBD2. Unmatched junction bases numbered 10, after V lost 8 bases and J lost 6 bases. Germline CDR1 SQVTM, CDR2 ANQGSEA. This CDR3 contains 13 residues.

Within the sample, this clone is medium-sized (0.01 to 0.1%). V gene TRBV28 combines with J gene TRBJ1-5, with D perhaps matching TRBD1 (5 bases). This CDR3 comprises 13 residues. Germline lookup yields CDR1 MDHEN and CDR2 SYDVKM. Trimming stripped 0 bases from V and 6 bases from J, with 6 bases between. CDR3 residues: CASSLWRGQPQHF. The CDR3 nucleotides are TGTGCCAGCAGTTTATGGAGGGGTCAGCCCCAGCATTTT.

The CDR3 here is CASSESTGVGETQYF. The CDR3 nucleotides read TGTGCCAGCAGTGAGTCGACCGGGGTTGGAGAGACCCAGTACTTC. The V call is TRBV6-1, the J call TRBJ2-5; D possibly corresponds to TRBD2 (5 bases). This CDR3 spans 15 amino acids. V lost 3 bases and J lost 4, with 15 bases in between. Germline lookup yields CDR1 MNHNS and CDR2 SASEGT.

V usage is TRBV28 and J usage is TRBJ2-3; D not certain. Looked up from germline, CDR1 is MDHEN and CDR2 is SYDVKM. This CDR3 spans 12 amino acids. V was shortened by 6 bases and J by 8 bases, with 12 bases between the two germline ends. This chain's CDR3 is CASSIPLLTQYF. CDR3 DNA: TGTGCCAGCAGCATCCCCTTACTTACGCAGTATTTT.

The V call is TRBV7-3, the J call TRBJ2-6; 7 bases are a match to TRBD1. The CDR3 totals 17 residues. With V trimmed by 2 bases and J by 2 bases, 6 bases remained unmatched. Germline V CDR1 and CDR2: SGHTA, FQGTGA. The CDR3 reads CASSLGRGGPGANVLTF. In DNA form, the CDR3 reads TGTGCCAGCAGCTTAGGTCGAGGGGGCCCTGGGGCCAACGTCCTGACTTTC.

In its sample, this clone was seen a few times. This chain connects TRBV7-6 to TRBJ1-5; no reliable D call. From germline, CDR1 is SGHVS and CDR2 FNYEAQ. Deletions cut 2 bases from V and 7 bases from J, with 9 bases between. The CDR3 covers 13 residues. The CDR3 nucleotides read TGTGCCAGCAGCTTATCGGATGGGCAGCCCCAGCATTTT. Translation gives CASSLSDGQPQHF.

The V and J genes are TRBV5-1 and TRBJ2-1, with 8 bases matching TRBD2. J was trimmed by 3 bases and V by 7 bases; bases with no gene match: 12. Germline V lookup: CDR1 SGHRS, CDR2 YFSETQ. CDR3 length: 16 amino acids. The CDR3 reads CASGVYSGEGYNEQFF. CDR3 bases: TGCGCCAGCGGAGTCTATAGCGGGGAAGGCTACAATGAGCAGTTCTTC.

V is TRBV18 and J is TRBJ2-5; no clear D gene. The CDR3 sequence is 16 residues long. CDR1 and CDR2 from the germline V gene are KGHSH and LQKENI. V lost 1 base and J lost 0, with 12 bases in between. CDR3 in amino acids: CASSPLFRQYQETQYF. The CDR3, as DNA: TGTGCCAGCTCACCACTGTTTAGGCAGTACCAAGAGACCCAGTACTTC.

The table lists this clone with a few counts. The chain joins TRBV2 to TRBJ2-1; possibly TRBD2 for D (6 bases). The V end lost 7 bases, the J end lost 3 bases, and 13 bases lay between the germline ends. Germline assignment: CDR1 SNHLY and CDR2 FYNNEI. CDR3 length: 14 amino acids. CDR3 amino acids: CASTLGLYYNEQFF. Here the CDR3 DNA reads TGTGCCAGCACCCTGGGACTCTACTACAATGAGCAGTTCTTC.

This clone was recorded a few times. The chain employs TRBV27 and TRBJ1-1; D remains unclear. V shed 3 bases and J shed 1 base, with 6 bases lying between them. In germline, CDR1 is MNHEY, CDR2 SMNVEV (reference sequence). The CDR3 consists of 13 residues. Here the CDR3 DNA reads TGTGCCAGCAGTTTTGGTACGAACACTGAAGCTTTCTTT. This encodes CASSFGTNTEAFF.

V usage is TRBV27 and J usage is TRBJ1-2, with 9 bases lining up with TRBD1. After removal of 0 bases from V and 4 bases from J, the junction contained 3 bases not matched to a gene. Germline assignment: CDR1 MNHEY and CDR2 SMNVEV (reference sequence). This CDR3 is 15 amino acids long. The chain's CDR3 is CASSLSRTGVYGYTF. The CDR3 nucleotides read TGTGCCAGCAGTTTATCCCGGACAGGGGTCTATGGCTACACCTTC.

This clone appeared a few times. The rearrangement links TRBV14 to TRBJ2-7; no reliable D call. CDR3 size: 12 residues. Germline loops: CDR1 SGHDN, CDR2 FVKESK. V lost 4 bases, J lost 0 bases, and 4 bases lay in between. The CDR3 DNA follows: TGTGCCAGCAGCCGTCTCTCCTACGAGCAGTACTTC. Translated: CASSRLSYEQYF.

This sequence joins TRBV11-2 and TRBJ2-7; D is undetermined. The CDR3 extends over 12 amino acids. V was clipped by 3 bases and J by 7 bases, with 10 bases between them. CDR1 and CDR2 from the germline V gene are SGHAT and FQNNGV. The CDR3 region has the DNA TGTGCCAGCAGCTTTGGCCGATGGGAGCAGTACTTC. This gives the protein CASSFGRWEQYF.

This clone was counted only a few times. The chain is built from TRBV27 and TRBJ2-3; maybe TRBD1 (6 bases). CDR1 and CDR2 from the germline V gene are MNHEY and SMNVEV (reference sequence). CDR3 length equals 15 residues. Trimming pared 7 bases from V and 0 bases from J, leaving 14 bases between. The DNA for the CDR3 is TGTGCCAGCACTAGGGGGACATCTAGCACAGATACGCAGTATTTT. It yields the protein CASTRGTSSTDTQYF.

A remark on this clone: Distinct nucleotide sequences in the sample also encode this CDR3. V usage is TRBV28 and J usage is TRBJ2-7; D gene unclear. V gave up 6 bases and J gave up 0 bases, with 6 bases separating them. Germline V CDR1 and CDR2: MDHEN, SYDVKM. The CDR3 is made up of 12 amino acids. Here the CDR3 DNA reads TGTGCCAGCAGCCTAAGCTCCTACGAGCAGTACTTC. It codes for CASSLSSYEQYF.

V is TRBV6-6 and J is TRBJ2-5; 7 bases fit TRBD1. The CDR3 length is 16 residues. Germline values: CDR1 MNHNY, CDR2 SVGAGI (reference sequence). Trimming cost V 2 bases and J 4 bases; bases outside gene matches: 10. The CDR3 coding sequence is TGTGCCAGCAGTTACCGGTCGGGACAGCTTCGAGAGACCCAGTACTTC. It codes for CASSYRSGQLRETQYF.

The chain is built from TRBV11-2 and TRBJ1-1; maybe TRBD1 (6 bases). Germline V CDR1 and CDR2: SGHAT, FQNNGV. Trimming pared 5 bases from V and 6 bases from J, leaving 10 bases between. The length of the CDR3 is 12 residues. The CDR3 DNA sequence: TGTGCCAGCAGCCCCTGGGGGCCTGAAGCTTTCTTT. Translated, it gives CASSPWGPEAFF.

This clone occurred a few times. This chain links TRBV7-8 with TRBJ2-1; the D is unclear. This CDR3 is built from 12 residues. Trimming stripped 1 base from V and 3 bases from J, with 1 base between. Germline assignment: CDR1 SGHVS and CDR2 FQNEAQ. CDR3 sequence reads: CASSLVYNEQFF. The CDR3 nucleotides are TGTGCCAGCAGCTTAGTCTACAATGAGCAGTTCTTC.

This clone was detected only a few times. The V and J genes are TRBV27 and TRBJ1-3, with a weak D call TRBD1 (6 bases). Trimming took off 4 bases at V and 4 bases at J, with 11 bases between the two ends. The CDR3 runs 14 residues. Germline values: CDR1 MNHEY, CDR2 SMNVEV (reference sequence). As DNA, the CDR3 is TGTGCCAGCAGTTCCCGGACAGTGGGAAACACCATATATTTT. It encodes CASSSRTVGNTIYF.

V usage is TRBV5-1 and J usage is TRBJ2-3, with 7 bases that match TRBD2. With V trimmed by 3 bases and J by 9 bases, 19 bases remained unmatched. Germline V CDR1 and CDR2: SGHRS, YFSETQ. This CDR3 is built from 17 residues. CDR3 DNA: TGCGCCAGCAGCTCCCAACCTAGCGGCCCCGCCCCAGGCACGCAGTATTTT. Translating it yields CASSSQPSGPAPGTQYF.

This clone has only a few counts. The chain's CDR3 is CASSFGGPQYF. CDR3 bases: TGTGCCAGCAGCTTCGGGGGGCCGCAGTACTTC. The chain is built from TRBV7-8 and TRBJ2-7; tentative D call: TRBD2 (7 bases). The germline V gene encodes CDR1 SGHVS and CDR2 FQNEAQ. The CDR3 loop spans 11 amino acids. V lost 3 bases and J lost 9, with 9 bases in between.

The rearrangement links TRBV13 to TRBJ2-7; D unresolved. There are 16 residues in the CDR3. Germline V gene sequence: CDR1 PRHDT, CDR2 FYEKMQ (reference sequence). V lost 2 bases, J lost 0 bases, and 14 bases lay in between. The CDR3: CASSLMSPGLSYEQYF. CDR3 in DNA: TGTGCCAGCAGCTTAATGTCGCCAGGTCTCTCCTACGAGCAGTACTTC.

The rearrangement joins TRBV10-2 to TRBJ2-1, with a tentative D call TRBD2 (6 bases). The V gene lost 1 base and the J gene lost 5 bases, with 9 bases spanning the gap. The V gene's germline CDR1 is WSHSY and CDR2 SAAADI. This CDR3 comprises 14 residues. The CDR3 sequence is CASSEWASDNEQFF. The CDR3 coding sequence is TGCGCCAGCAGTGAGTGGGCTAGCGACAATGAGCAGTTCTTC.

The table lists this clone with a few counts. V is TRBV6-5 and J is TRBJ2-5, with D possibly being TRBD1 (6 bases). Trimming took off 6 bases at V and 5 bases at J, with 10 bases between the two ends. CDR3 length equals 12 residues. Germline V gene data show CDR1 as MNHEY and CDR2 as SVGAGI. CDR3 nucleotides: TGTGCCAGCAGACAGGGATTGGAGACCCAGTACTTC. Amino acid sequence: CASRQGLETQYF.

V and J are TRBV28 and TRBJ2-5; a possible D gene is TRBD1 (5 bases). This CDR3 region has 15 residues. Germline values: CDR1 MDHEN, CDR2 SYDVKM. V was pared by 5 bases and J by 2 bases, with 15 bases between. The CDR3: CASSELQGNQETQYF. CDR3 DNA: TGTGCCAGCAGTGAACTGCAGGGTAATCAAGAGACCCAGTACTTC.

This clone was seen repeatedly, ten times or more. The chain joins TRBV7-3 to TRBJ2-2, with D perhaps TRBD2 (5 bases). CDR3 length: 16 residues. CDR1 is SGHTA, CDR2 FQGTGA, per germline. V lost 1 base and J lost 5, with 14 bases in between. The CDR3 is CASSLSGPPGTGELFF. The CDR3 bases are TGTGCCAGCAGCTTAAGCGGTCCCCCGGGGACCGGGGAGCTGTTTTTT.

This clone was seen more than once but under ten times. This chain joins TRBV7-8 and TRBJ2-2, with TRBD1 matching 7 bases. J lost 7 bases, V lost 1 base, and 3 bases had no gene match. The CDR3 totals 14 residues. Per germline, CDR1 SGHVS and CDR2 FQNEAQ. CDR3 residues: CASSLEGAGGELFF. CDR3 sequence (DNA): TGTGCCAGCAGCTTAGAGGGGGCAGGCGGGGAGCTGTTTTTT.

The CDR3 DNA reads TGTGCCAGCAGCTTAGGGGCCCCTGAAGCTTTCTTT. Its protein product is CASSLGAPEAFF. The chain has TRBV7-9 and TRBJ1-1; D remains ambiguous. V was shortened by 1 base and J by 6 bases, with 6 bases between the two germline ends. This CDR3 contains 12 residues. Germline lookup yields CDR1 SEHNR and CDR2 FQNEAQ (reference sequence).

This clone came up a few times. The chain combines TRBV25-1 with TRBJ1-1, with a tentative D call TRBD1 (5 bases). Per the germline V gene, CDR1 is MGHDK and CDR2 is SYGVNS. The CDR3 spans 13 residues. The germline V and J ends were trimmed by 5 bases and 4 bases, with 11 bases remaining between them. The CDR3 coding sequence is TGTGCCAGCAGTCGGGACTCGGGCACTGAAGCTTTCTTT. Its protein is CASSRDSGTEAFF.

The sample holds one count of this clone. The rearrangement joins TRBV7-9 to TRBJ2-5; either TRBD1 or TRBD2 may supply D (5 bases each). The CDR3 extends over 14 amino acids. V was pared by 4 bases and J by 5 bases, with 14 bases between. Germline V gene data show CDR1 as SEHNR and CDR2 as FQNEAQ (reference sequence). CDR3 bases: TGTGCCAGCAGCTCTGGGGACCTTCCGGAGACCCAGTACTTC. It codes for CASSSGDLPETQYF. The entire variable domain, with the rest obtained from reference TRBV7-9 and TRBJ2-5, is as follows: DTGVSQNPRHKITKRGQNVTFRCDPISEHNRLYWYRQTLGQGPEFLTYFQNEAQLEKSRLLSDRFSAERPKGSFSTLEIQRTEQGDSAMYLCASSSGDLPETQYFGPGTRLLVL.